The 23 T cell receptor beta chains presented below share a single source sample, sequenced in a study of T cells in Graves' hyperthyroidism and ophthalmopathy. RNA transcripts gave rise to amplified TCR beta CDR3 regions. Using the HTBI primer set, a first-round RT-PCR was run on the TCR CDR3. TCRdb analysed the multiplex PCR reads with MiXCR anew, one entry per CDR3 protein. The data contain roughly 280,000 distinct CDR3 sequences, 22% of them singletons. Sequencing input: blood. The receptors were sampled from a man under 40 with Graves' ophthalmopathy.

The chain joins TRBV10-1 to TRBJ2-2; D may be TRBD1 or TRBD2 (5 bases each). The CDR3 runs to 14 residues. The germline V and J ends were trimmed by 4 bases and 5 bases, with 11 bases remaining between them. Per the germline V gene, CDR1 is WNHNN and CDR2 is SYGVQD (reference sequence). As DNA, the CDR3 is TGCGCCAGCAGTGTTGGGGGTTCGACCGGGGAGCTGTTTTTT. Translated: CASSVGGSTGELFF.

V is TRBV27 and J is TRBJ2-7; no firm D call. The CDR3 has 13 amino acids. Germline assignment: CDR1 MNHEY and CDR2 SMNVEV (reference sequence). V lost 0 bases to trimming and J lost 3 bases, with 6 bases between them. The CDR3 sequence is CASSLSGYYEQYF. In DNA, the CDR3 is TGTGCCAGCAGTTTATCGGGTTACTACGAGCAGTACTTC.

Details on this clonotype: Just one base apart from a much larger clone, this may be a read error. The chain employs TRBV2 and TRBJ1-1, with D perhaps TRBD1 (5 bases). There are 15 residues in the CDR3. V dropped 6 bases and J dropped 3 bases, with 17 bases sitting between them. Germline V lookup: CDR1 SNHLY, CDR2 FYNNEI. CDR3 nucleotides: TGTGCCAGCAGGGCAGGGAGCCGTATGGACACTGAAGCTTTCTTT. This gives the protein CASRAGSRMDTEAFF.

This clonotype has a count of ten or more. The DNA of the CDR3 is TGTGCCACCAGTGATACGATGGAGACCCAGTACTTC. The encoded protein is CATSDTMETQYF. The chain combines TRBV24-1 with TRBJ2-5, with no clear D. V lost 3 bases and J 5 bases, leaving 6 bases between the germline ends. The germline CDR1 and CDR2 sequences are KGHDR and SFDVKD. The CDR3 length is 12 residues.

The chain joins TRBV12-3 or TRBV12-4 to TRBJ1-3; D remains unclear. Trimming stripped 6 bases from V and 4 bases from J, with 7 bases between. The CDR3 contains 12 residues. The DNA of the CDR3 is TGTGCCAGCAGCCCAGTCGGAAACACCATATATTTT. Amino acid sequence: CASSPVGNTIYF.

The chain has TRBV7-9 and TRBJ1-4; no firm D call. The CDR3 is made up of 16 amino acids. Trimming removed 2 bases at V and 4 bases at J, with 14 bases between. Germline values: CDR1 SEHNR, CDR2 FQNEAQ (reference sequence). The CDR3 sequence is CASSLLTGSDNEKLFF. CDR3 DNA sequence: TGTGCCAGCAGCTTATTGACTGGCTCGGATAATGAAAAACTGTTTTTT.

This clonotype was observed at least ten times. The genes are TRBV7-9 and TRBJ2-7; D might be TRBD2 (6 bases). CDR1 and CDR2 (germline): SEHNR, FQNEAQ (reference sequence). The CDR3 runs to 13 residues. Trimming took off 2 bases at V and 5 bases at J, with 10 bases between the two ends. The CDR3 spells CASSLREIHEQYF. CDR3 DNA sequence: TGTGCCAGCAGCTTACGGGAGATCCACGAGCAGTACTTC.

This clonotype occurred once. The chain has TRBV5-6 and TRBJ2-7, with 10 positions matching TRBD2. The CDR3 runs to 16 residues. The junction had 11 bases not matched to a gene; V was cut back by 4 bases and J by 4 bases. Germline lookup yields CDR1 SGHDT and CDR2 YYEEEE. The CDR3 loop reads CASSPRGSGRPYEQYF. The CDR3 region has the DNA TGTGCCAGCAGCCCAAGAGGTAGCGGGAGGCCTTACGAGCAGTACTTC.

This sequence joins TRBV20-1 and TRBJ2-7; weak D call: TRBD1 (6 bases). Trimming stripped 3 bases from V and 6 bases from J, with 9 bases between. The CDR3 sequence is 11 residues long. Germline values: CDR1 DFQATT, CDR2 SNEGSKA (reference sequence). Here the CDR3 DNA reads TGCAGTGCTAGTCTAGGGGGCGAGCAGTACTTC. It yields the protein CSASLGGEQYF.

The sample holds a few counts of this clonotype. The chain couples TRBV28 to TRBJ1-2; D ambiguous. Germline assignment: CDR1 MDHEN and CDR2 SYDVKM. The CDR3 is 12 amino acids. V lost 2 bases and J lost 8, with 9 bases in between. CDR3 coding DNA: TGTGCCAGCAGTTTAGGCAGTCACGGCTACACCTTC. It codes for CASSLGSHGYTF.

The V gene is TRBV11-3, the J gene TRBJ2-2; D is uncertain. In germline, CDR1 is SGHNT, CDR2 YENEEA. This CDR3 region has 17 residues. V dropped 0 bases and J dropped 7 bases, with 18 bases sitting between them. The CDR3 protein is CASSLEGRVLTDGELFF. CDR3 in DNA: TGTGCCAGCAGCTTAGAAGGACGGGTCCTTACGGACGGGGAGCTGTTTTTT.

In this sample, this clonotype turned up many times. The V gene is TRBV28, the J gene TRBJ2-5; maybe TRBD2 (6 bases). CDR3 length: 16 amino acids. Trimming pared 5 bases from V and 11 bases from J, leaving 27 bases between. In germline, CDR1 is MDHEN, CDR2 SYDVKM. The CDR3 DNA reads TGTGCCAGCAGTCTCCAGCGGATAAGGGGCCAGGGAGGACAGTACTTC. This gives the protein CASSLQRIRGQGGQYF. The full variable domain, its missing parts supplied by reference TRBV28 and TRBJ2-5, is DVKVTQSSRYLVKRTGEKVFLECVQDMDHENMFWYRQDPGLGLRLIYFSYDVKMKEKGDIPEGYSVSREKKERFSLILESASTNQTSMYLCASSLQRIRGQGGQYFGPGTRLLVL.

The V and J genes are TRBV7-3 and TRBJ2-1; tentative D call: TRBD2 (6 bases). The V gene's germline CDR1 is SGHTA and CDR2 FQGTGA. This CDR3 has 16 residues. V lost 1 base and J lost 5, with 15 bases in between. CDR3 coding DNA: TGTGCCAGCAGCTTAAACGGCGGGATAAAAAACAATGAGCAGTTCTTC. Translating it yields CASSLNGGIKNNEQFF.

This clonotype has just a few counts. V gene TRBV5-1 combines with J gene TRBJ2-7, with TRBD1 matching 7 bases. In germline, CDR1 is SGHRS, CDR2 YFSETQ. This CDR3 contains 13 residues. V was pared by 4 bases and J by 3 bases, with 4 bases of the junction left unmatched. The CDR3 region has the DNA TGCGCCAGCAGCCGGGACAGACACTACGAGCAGTACTTC. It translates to CASSRDRHYEQYF.

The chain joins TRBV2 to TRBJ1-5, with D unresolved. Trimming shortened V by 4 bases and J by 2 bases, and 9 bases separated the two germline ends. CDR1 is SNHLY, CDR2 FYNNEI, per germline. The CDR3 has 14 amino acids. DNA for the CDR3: TGTGCCAGCAGTGCACGGGGAGGCAATCAGCCCCAGCATTTT. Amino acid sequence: CASSARGGNQPQHF.

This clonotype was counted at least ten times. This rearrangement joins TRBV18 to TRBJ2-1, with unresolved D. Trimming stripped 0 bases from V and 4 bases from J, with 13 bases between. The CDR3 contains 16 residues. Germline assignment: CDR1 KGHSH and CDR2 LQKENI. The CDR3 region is CASSPPNSPRYNEQFF. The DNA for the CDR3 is TGTGCCAGCTCACCACCGAACTCACCCAGGTACAATGAGCAGTTCTTC.

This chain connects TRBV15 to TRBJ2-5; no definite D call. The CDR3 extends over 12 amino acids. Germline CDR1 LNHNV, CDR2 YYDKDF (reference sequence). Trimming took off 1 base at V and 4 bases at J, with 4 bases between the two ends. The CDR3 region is CATSRGGETQYF. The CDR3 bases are TGTGCCACCAGCAGAGGAGGAGAGACCCAGTACTTC.

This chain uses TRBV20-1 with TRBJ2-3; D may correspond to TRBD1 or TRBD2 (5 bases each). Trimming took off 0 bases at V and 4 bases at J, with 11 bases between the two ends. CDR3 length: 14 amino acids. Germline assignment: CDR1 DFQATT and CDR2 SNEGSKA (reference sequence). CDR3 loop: CSARDMGDADTQYF. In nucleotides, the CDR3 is TGCAGTGCTAGAGATATGGGGGACGCAGATACGCAGTATTTT.

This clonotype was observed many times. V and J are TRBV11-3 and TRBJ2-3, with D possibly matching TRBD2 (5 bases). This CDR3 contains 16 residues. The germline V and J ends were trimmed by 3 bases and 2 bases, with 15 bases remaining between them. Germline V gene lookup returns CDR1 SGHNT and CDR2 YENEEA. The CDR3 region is CASSFLRGTTTDTQYF. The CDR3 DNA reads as TGTGCCAGCAGCTTTCTCCGGGGTACAACCACAGATACGCAGTATTTT.

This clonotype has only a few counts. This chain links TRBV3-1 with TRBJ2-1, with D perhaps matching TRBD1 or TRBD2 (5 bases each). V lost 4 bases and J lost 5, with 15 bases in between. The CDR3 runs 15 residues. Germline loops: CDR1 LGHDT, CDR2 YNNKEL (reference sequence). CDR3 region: CASSPKYLGDNEQFF. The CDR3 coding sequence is TGTGCCAGCAGCCCTAAATACTTGGGGGACAATGAGCAGTTCTTC.

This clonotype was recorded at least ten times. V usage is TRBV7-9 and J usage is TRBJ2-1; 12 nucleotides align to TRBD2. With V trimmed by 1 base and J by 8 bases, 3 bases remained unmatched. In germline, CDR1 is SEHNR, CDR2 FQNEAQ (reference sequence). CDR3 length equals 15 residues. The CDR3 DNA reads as TGTGCCAGCAGCTTAGGGGGACTAGCGGGCCATGAGCAGTTCTTC. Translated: CASSLGGLAGHEQFF.

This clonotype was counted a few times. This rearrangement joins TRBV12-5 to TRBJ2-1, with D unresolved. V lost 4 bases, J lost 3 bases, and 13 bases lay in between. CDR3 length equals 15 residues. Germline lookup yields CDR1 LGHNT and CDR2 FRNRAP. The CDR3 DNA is TGTGCTAGTGGTTCCCGGAAGGCCCTCTACAATGAGCAGTTCTTC. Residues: CASGSRKALYNEQFF.

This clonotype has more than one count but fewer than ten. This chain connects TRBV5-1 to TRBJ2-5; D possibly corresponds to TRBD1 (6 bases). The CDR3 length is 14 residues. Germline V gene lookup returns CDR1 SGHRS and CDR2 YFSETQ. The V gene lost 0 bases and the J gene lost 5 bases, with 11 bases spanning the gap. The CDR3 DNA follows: TGCGCCAGCAGCTTGGGGGCAGGGGACGAGACCCAGTACTTC. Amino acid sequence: CASSLGAGDETQYF.